The present T cell receptor beta chain was sequenced within a study of brain T cells in children with intractable seizures. Study results and limitations: Pre- and post-surgery blood differed in depth, so pre-surgery absences may be undersampling. Viral specificity was inferred only from CDR3 similarity; HCMV serostatus was unknown.

The time point was: blood from clinic visit 5 months post-surgery; TSC patient then seizure free. Sequencing was limited to surgery cases with top T cell transcript signatures in brain tissue. Pre-surgery treatment included at least one anti-epileptic drug. V lost 3 bases, J lost 1 base, and 7 bases lay in between. Per germline, CDR1 LNHNV and CDR2 YYDKDF (reference sequence). The CDR3 runs 13 residues. Points on this clone: Its matching antigen is unknown. Other DNA sequences in the same sample also yield this CDR3.

Profiling relied on immunoSEQ multiplex PCR, and the TCRdb table lists in-frame clones only, not all of them. The data show 300,000 to 400,000 clones, with over 90% seen just once and approximately 5% held by the top ten. The sample consisted of peripheral blood, taken approximately 5 months after surgery. This chain uses TRBV15 with TRBJ2-7; a possible D gene is TRBD1 (6 bases). This TCR was sampled from a boy under two years old with tuberous sclerosis and intractable seizures. The CDR3 spells CATSRDSSYEQYF. Here the CDR3 DNA reads TGTGCCACCAGCAGGGACAGTTCCTACGAGCAGTACTTC.